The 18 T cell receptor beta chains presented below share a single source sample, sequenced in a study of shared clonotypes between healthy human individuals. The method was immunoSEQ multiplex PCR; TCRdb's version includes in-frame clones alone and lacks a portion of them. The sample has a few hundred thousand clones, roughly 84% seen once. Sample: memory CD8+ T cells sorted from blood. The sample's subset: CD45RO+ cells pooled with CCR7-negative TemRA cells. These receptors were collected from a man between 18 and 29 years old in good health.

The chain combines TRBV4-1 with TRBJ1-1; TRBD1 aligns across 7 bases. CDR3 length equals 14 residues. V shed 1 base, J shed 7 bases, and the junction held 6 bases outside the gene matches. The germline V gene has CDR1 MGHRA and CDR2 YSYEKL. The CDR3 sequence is CASSQAGQLYEAFF. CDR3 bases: TGCGCCAGCAGCCAAGCGGGACAGCTCTATGAAGCTTTCTTT.

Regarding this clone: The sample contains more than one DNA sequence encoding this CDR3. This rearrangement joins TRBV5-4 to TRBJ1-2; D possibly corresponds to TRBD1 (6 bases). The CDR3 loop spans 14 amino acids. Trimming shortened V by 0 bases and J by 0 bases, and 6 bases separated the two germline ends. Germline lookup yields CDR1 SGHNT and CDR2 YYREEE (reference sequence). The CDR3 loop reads CASSLGGPNYGYTF. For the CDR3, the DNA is TGTGCCAGCAGCTTGGGGGGGCCTAACTATGGCTACACCTTC.

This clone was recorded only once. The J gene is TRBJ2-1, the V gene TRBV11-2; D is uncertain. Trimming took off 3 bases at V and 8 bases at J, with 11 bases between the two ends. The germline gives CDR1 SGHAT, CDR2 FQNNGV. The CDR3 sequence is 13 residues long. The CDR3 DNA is TGTGCCAGCAGCTTCCATACCATGTATGAGCAGTTCTTC. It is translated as CASSFHTMYEQFF.

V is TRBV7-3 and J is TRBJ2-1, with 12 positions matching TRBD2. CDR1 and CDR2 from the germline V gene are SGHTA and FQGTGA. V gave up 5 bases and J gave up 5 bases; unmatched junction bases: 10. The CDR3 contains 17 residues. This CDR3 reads CASSDPLGLAGNNEQFF. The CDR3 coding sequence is TGTGCCAGCAGCGACCCACTAGGACTAGCGGGGAACAATGAGCAGTTCTTC.

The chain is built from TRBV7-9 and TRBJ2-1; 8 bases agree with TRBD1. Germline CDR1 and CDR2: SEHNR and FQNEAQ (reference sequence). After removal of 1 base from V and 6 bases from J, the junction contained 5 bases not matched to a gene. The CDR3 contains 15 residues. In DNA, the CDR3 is TGTGCCAGCAGCTTAGTCAGGGGGCTGGCCAATGAGCAGTTCTTC. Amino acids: CASSLVRGLANEQFF.

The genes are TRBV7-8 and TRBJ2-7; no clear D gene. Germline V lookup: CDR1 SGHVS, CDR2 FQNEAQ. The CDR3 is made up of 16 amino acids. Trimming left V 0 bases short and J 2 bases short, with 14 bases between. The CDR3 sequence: CASSLAIPGSPYEQYF. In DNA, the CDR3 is TGTGCCAGCAGCTTAGCTATCCCCGGGTCCCCCTACGAGCAGTACTTC.

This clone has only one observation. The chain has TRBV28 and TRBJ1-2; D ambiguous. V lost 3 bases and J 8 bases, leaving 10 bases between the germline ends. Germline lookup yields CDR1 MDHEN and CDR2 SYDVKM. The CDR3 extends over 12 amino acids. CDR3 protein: CASSFGEGGYTF. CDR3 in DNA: TGTGCCAGCAGTTTTGGGGAAGGCGGCTACACCTTC.

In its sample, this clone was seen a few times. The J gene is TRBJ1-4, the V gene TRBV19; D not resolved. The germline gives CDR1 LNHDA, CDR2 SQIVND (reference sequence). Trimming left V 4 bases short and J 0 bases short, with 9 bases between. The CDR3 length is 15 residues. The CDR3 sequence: CASSNAVATNEKLFF. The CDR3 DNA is TGTGCCAGTAGTAACGCCGTGGCAACTAATGAAAAACTGTTTTTT.

The CDR3 reads CASSLTSGGSPDTQYF. For the CDR3, the DNA is TGTGCCAGCAGTTTGACTAGCGGGGGCTCACCAGATACGCAGTATTTT. V and J are TRBV2 and TRBJ2-3; 12 bases match TRBD2. After removal of 5 bases from V and 4 bases from J, the junction contained 7 bases not matched to a gene. The CDR3 totals 16 residues. Germline CDR1 is SNHLY and CDR2 is FYNNEI.

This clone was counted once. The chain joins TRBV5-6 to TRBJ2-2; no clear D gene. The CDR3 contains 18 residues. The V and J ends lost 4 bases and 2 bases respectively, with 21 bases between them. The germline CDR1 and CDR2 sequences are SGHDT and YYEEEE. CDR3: CASSPLPAWILNTGELFF. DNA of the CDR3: TGTGCCAGCAGCCCCCTCCCGGCTTGGATTCTAAACACCGGGGAGCTGTTTTTT. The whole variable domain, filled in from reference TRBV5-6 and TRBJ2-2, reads DAGVTQSPTHLIKTRGQQVTLRCSPKSGHDTVSWYQQALGQGPQFIFQYYEEEERQRGNFPDRFSGHQFPNYSSELNVNALLLGDSALYLCASSPLPAWILNTGELFFGEGSRLTVL.

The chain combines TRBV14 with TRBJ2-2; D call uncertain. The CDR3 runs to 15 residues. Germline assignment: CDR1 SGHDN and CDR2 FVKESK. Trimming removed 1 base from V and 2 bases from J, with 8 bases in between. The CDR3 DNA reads TGTGCCAGCAGCCAAGGGCTGGGTAACACCGGGGAGCTGTTTTTT. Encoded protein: CASSQGLGNTGELFF.

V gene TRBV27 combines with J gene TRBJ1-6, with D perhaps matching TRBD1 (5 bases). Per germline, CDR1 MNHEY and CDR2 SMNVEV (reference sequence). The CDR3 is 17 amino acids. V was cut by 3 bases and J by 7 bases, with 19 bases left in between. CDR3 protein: CASSFLHSWGGNSPLHF. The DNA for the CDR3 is TGTGCCAGCAGTTTCCTTCATTCTTGGGGGGGAAATTCACCCCTCCACTTT.

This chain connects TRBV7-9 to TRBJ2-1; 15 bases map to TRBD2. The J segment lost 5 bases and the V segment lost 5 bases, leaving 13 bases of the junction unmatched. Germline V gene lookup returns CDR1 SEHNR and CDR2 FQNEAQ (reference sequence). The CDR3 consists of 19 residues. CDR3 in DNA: TGTGCCAGCAGCCAGGACGGGACTAGCGGGGGGAAGCACCACAATGAGCAGTTCTTC. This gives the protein CASSQDGTSGGKHHNEQFF.

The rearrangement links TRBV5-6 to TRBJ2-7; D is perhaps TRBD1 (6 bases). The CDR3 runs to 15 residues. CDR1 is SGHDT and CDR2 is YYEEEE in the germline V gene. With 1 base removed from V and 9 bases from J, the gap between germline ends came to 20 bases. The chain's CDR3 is CASSLFRAPQGMQYF. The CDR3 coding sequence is TGTGCCAGCAGCTTGTTTAGGGCCCCCCAGGGGATGCAGTACTTC.

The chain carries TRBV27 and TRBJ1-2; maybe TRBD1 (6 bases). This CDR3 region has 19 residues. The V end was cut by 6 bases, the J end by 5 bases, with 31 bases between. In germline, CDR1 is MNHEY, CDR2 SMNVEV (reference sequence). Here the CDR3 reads CASSPTVLQGLASWYGYTF. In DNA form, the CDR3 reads TGTGCCAGCAGCCCGACAGTTCTACAGGGCCTTGCCTCGTGGTATGGCTACACCTTC.

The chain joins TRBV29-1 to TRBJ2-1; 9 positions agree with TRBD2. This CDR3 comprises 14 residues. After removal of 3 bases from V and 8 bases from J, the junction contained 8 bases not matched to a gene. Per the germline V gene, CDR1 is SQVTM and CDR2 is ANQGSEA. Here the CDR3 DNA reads TGCAGCGTTGAGGGGCTAGCGGGAAGCGATGAGCAGTTCTTC. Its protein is CSVEGLAGSDEQFF.

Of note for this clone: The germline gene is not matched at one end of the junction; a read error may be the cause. The CDR3 is CASTQATGQLNEKLFF. The CDR3 region has the DNA TGCGCCAGCACCCAAGCGACGGGACAGCTGAATGAAAAACTGTTTTTT. The chain combines TRBV4-1 with TRBJ1-4; 7 bases agree with TRBD1. The CDR3 is made up of 16 amino acids. Germline-derived CDR1 and CDR2 are MGHRA and YSYEKL.

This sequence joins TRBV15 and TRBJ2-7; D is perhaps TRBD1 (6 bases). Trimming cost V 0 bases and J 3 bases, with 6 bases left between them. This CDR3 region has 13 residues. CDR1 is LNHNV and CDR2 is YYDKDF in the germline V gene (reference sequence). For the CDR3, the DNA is TGTGCCACCAGCAGAGACAGGGGCTACGAGCAGTACTTC. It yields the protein CATSRDRGYEQYF. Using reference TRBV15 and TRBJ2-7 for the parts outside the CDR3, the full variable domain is DAMVIQNPRYQVTQFGKPVTLSCSQTLNHNVMYWYQQKSSQAPKLLFHYYDKDFNNEADTPDNFQSRRPNTSFCFLDIRSPGLGDTAMYLCATSRDRGYEQYFGPGTRLTVT.